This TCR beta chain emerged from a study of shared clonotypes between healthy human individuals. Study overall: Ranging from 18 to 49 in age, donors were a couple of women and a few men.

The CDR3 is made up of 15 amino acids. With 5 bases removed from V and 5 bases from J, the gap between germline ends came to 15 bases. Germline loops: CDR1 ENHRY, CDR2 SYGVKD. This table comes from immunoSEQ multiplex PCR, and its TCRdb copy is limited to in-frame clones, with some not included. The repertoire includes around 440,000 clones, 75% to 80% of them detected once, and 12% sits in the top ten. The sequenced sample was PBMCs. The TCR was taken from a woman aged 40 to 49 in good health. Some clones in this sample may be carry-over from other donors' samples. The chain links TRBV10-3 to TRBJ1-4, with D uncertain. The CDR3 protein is CAISQGRLGNEKLFF. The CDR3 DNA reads TGTGCCATCAGTCAAGGAAGGTTGGGGAATGAAAAACTGTTTTTT.